This T cell receptor (beta chain) was found in a study of blood T cell repertoires in COVID-19. Repertoires were generated with immunoSEQ multiplex PCR, while TCRdb's copy carries only in-frame clones and drops some. In the table there are about 200,000 clones, 75% to 90% of which are singletons. Recruitment covered about 25 US areas and drew participants whose ages spanned about 18 to 90 years. Grouping used clinical history reported by participants in a survey and questionnaire. No more than 2 weeks before study entry, exposed participants had met a case of COVID-19. Between the trimmed V and J ends, which lost 4 bases and 15 bases, there was a span of 16 bases. CDR1 is DFQATT and CDR2 is SNEGSKA in the germline V gene (reference sequence). This CDR3 contains 11 residues.

The chain couples TRBV20-1 to TRBJ2-1, with a weak D call TRBD1 (6 bases). The sequence came from a woman in her 30s who had been exposed to COVID-19. The sequenced sample consisted of PBMCs or T cells enriched from blood (not recorded which). DNA for the CDR3: TGCAGTGCTAAGGGGGTCGGTATTGGGTTCTTC. This encodes CSAKGVGIGFF.